This T cell receptor (beta chain) is drawn from a study of cytomegalovirus exposure and HLA in healthy donors. Overall study findings and caveats: The study assumed roughly uniform donor sequencing depth for presence/absence analyses. Certain sequence variants were highly shared and formed a cluster, and this cluster was likely a sequencing artifact.

Primers: 60 Vbeta forward and 13 Jbeta reverse. The table came from immunoSEQ multiplex PCR; TCRdb's copy has only in-frame clones and leaves some out. The sample carries 130,000 to 150,000 clones, 80% recorded once. With regard to this clone: Antigen unknown.

Germline V CDR1 and CDR2: SGHNT, YYREEE (reference sequence). V was pared by 4 bases and J by 9 bases, with 6 bases of the junction left unmatched. The CDR3 runs to 13 residues. J is TRBJ2-1 and V is TRBV5-4; 8 bases align to TRBD2. The sequenced sample consisted of PBMCs. The sequence was collected from a male donor in good health and CMV-seronegative. This CDR3 reads CASSQAGGGEQFF. The CDR3 DNA reads TGTGCCAGCAGCCAGGCGGGGGGCGGTGAGCAGTTCTTC.